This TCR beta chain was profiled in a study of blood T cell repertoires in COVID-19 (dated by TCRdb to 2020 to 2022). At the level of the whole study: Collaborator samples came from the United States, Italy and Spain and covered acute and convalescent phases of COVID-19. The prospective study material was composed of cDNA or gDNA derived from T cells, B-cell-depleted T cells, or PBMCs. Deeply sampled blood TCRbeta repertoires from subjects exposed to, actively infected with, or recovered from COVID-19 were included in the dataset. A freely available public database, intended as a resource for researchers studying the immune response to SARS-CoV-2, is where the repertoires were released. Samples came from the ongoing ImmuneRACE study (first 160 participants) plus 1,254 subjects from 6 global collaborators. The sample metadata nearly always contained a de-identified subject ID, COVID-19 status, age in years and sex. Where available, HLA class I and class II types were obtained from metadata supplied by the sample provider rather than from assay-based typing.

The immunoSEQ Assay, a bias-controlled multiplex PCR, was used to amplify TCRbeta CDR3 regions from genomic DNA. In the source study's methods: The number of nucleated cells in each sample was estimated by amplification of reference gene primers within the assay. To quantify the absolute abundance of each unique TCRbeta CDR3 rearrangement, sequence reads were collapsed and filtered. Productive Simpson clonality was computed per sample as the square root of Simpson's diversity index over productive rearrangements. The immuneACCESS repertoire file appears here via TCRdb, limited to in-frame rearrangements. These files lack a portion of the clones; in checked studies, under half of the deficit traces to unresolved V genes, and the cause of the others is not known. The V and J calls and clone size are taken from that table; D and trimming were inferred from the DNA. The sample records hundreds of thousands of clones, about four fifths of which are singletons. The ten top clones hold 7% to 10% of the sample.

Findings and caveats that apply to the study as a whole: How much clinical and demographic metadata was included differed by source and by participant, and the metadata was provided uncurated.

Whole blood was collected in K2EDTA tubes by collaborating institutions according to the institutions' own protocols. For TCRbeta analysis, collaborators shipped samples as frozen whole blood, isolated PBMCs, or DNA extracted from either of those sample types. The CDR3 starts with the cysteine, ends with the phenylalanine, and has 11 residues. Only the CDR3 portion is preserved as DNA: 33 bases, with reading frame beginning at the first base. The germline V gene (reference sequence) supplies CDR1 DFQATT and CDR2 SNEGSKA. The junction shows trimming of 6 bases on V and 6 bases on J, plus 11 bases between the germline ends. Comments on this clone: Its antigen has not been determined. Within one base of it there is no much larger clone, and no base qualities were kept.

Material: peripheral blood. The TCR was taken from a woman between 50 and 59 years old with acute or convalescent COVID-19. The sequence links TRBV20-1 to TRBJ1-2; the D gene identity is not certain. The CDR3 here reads CSAHVRNGYTF. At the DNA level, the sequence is TGCAGTGCCCACGTTAGAAATGGCTACACCTTC.